This T cell receptor (beta chain) is from a study of cytomegalovirus exposure and HLA in healthy donors. PCR was performed using 60 Vbeta and 13 Jbeta primers. Sequencing was performed with immunoSEQ multiplex PCR; in TCRdb, only in-frame clones are kept and a portion is missing. Of about 200,000 clones in the sample, approximately 78% were seen once. The length of the CDR3 is 11 residues. CDR1 MNHEY and CDR2 SMNVEV come from the germline V gene (reference sequence). Unmatched junction bases numbered 1, after V lost 7 bases and J lost 8 bases. Sequencing used PBMCs. The rearrangement links TRBV27 to TRBJ2-1, with 8 bases lining up with TRBD2. The TCR was taken from a woman between 35 and 50 years old in good health and CMV-seronegative. As DNA, the CDR3 is TGTGCCAGCATGCGGGGGGATGAGCAGTTCTTC. Protein: CASMRGDEQFF.